The rows below give T cell receptor beta chains drawn from one sample of a study of siplizumab effects on memory and regulatory T cells. No cognate antigen is known for these TCRs. Clones were sequenced by immunoSEQ multiplex PCR, and TCRdb holds only the in-frame ones, with some missing. The table lists 7,700 or so clones, around a third of them singletons. Sequences were obtained from CFSE-low (dividing) CD8+ T cells sorted from an allogeneic mixed lymphocyte reaction. The receptors originated from a human donor in good health; the cells came from an allogeneic mixed lymphocyte reaction. CDR3s include the opening cysteine and the closing phenylalanine or tryptophan. The D gene is left open where the match is weak. Clone size is given for some rows only: seen once, a few or many times, or a class if the clone is expanded.

TRBJ2-1 TRBV29-1 once TRBD1 TGCAGCGCTCGGGACAGTATTAATGAGCAGTTCTTC CSARDSINEQFF
TRBJ2-7 TRBV7-6 medium-sized - TGTGCCAGCAGCAACTTAGACAAGCCCTACGAGCAGTACTTC CASSNLDKPYEQYF
TRBJ2-1 TRBV7-6 medium-sized TRBD2 TGTGCCAGCAGCTCACTAGCGCCCAACAATGAGCAGTTCTTC CASSSLAPNNEQFF
TRBJ2-5 TRBV7-6 few - TGTGCCAGCAGCTTAGACAGGGTCGAAGAGACCCAGTACTTC CASSLDRVEETQYF
TRBJ2-1 TRBV10-3 few - TGTGCCATCAGTGAGTCGGGATTTAGCTCCTACAATGAGCAGTTCTTC CAISESGFSSYNEQFF
TRBJ2-1 TRBV7-3 - - TGTGCCAGCAGCTTAATGGGAAACAATGAGCAGTTCTTC CASSLMGNNEQFF
TRBJ1-1 TRBV19 - - TGTGCCAGTAGTATTTTTGGGAAAACTGAAGCTTTCTTT CASSIFGKTEAFF
TRBJ2-1 TRBV5-6 - - TGTGCCAGCAGCTTCAGGCTTTTGCAGTTCTTC CASSFRLLQFF
TRBJ2-7 TRBV6-6 - - TGTGCCAGCAGTTACGGGGTCTCCTACGAGCAGTACTTC CASSYGVSYEQYF
TRBJ2-1 TRBV9 - - TGTGCCAGCAGCCAGACTCAAAATGAGCAGTTCTTC CASSQTQNEQFF
TRBJ2-1 TRBV10-2 medium-sized - TGCGCCAGCAGTGAAAACGGACAAGATGAGCAGTTCTTC CASSENGQDEQFF
TRBJ1-3 TRBV5-6 - - TGTGCCAGCAGCTTGGTCGCGAGCGGAAACACCATATATTTT CASSLVASGNTIYF
TRBJ1-5 TRBV4-3 few - TGCGCCAGCAGCCAAGATCATTATAGCAATCAGCCCCAGCATTTT CASSQDHYSNQPQHF
TRBJ2-7 TRBV6-1 - - TGTGCCAGCAGTGAAAGGCCAGGGGGGACGGACGAGCAGTACTTC CASSERPGGTDEQYF
TRBJ2-2 TRBV6-6 - - TGTGCCAGCAGTTACTCGGCGGAGAACACCGGGGAGCTGTTTTTT CASSYSAENTGELFF
TRBJ2-1 TRBV30 medium-sized - TGTGCCTGGAGTGGAGTCAGGGTGGGGAATGAGCAGTTCTTC CAWSGVRVGNEQFF
TRBJ1-2 TRBV30 medium-sized TRBD1 TGTGCCTGGTCCCCCGGGACAGTCTATGGCTACACCTTC CAWSPGTVYGYTF
TRBJ2-7 TRBV27 medium-sized TRBD2 TGTGCCAGCAGTGCGGGACTAGTCTTGAATCCCCACGAGCAGTACTTC CASSAGLVLNPHEQYF
TRBJ1-1 TRBV10-3 once TRBD1 TGTGCCATCACTCAGGACAGGGGGACCTTGAACACTGAAGCTTTCTTT CAITQDRGTLNTEAFF
TRBJ2-7 TRBV7-3 - - TGTGCCAGCAGCTTAGTGTTCTACGAGCAGTACTTC CASSLVFYEQYF
TRBJ2-3 TRBV13 few - TGTGCCAGCAGCTTAGAGAGGAGCACAGATACGCAGTATTTT CASSLERSTDTQYF
TRBJ1-1 TRBV19 - TRBD1 TGTGCCAGCACACCGGGACAGTCGAACACTGAAGCTTTCTTT CASTPGQSNTEAFF
TRBJ2-2 TRBV19 - - TGTGCCAGTAGTCTAATACAGGGTGCCGGGGAGCTGTTTTTT CASSLIQGAGELFF
TRBJ1-2 TRBV15 few - TGTGCCACCAGCAGGCCCCCGGAAGGGGGACTCGGCTACACCTTC CATSRPPEGGLGYTF
TRBJ1-2 TRBV9 once - TGTGCCAGCAGCGTAGCGAGGTATGGTGGCTACACCTTC CASSVARYGGYTF
TRBJ1-1 TRBV20-1 medium-sized - TGCAGTGCTAGGTTGGGAGGTGAAGCTTTCTTT CSARLGGEAFF
TRBJ2-7 TRBV6-1 - TRBD1 TGTGCCAGCAGGGGACAGGGGACCACCTACGAGCAGTACTTC CASRGQGTTYEQYF
TRBJ2-7 TRBV11-3 - TRBD1 TGTGCCAGCAGCTTAGGTGCAGGGGGCTACGAGCAGTACTTC CASSLGAGGYEQYF
TRBJ2-7 TRBV9 medium-sized TRBD1 TGTGCCAGCAGCGTCGGGACAGGAGACTACGAGCAGTACTTC CASSVGTGDYEQYF
TRBJ2-7 TRBV27 medium-sized - TGTGCCAGCAGTTTAACTAGTGCTTGGGTCTACGAGCAGTACTTC CASSLTSAWVYEQYF
TRBJ2-7 TRBV4-1 once - TGTGCCAGCAGCCACGGGGGAGACTACGAGCAGTACTTC CASSHGGDYEQYF
TRBJ2-7 TRBV6-6 - - TGTGCCAGCAGTTACGGGAGAGCCTACGAGCAGTACTTC CASSYGRAYEQYF
TRBJ2-5 TRBV7-8 medium-sized TRBD2 TGTGCCAGCAGCTTAGTTGGGGGGACTAGCAATACGGGGGCCCAGTACTTC CASSLVGGTSNTGAQYF
TRBJ2-3 TRBV6-1 - TRBD1 TGTGCCAGCAGTTCATACAGGGGGTTTGGAGATACGCAGTATTTT CASSSYRGFGDTQYF
TRBJ1-3 TRBV7-7 - - TGTGCTAGCAGCCTCATGAGCGGAGCTGGAAACACCATATATTTT CASSLMSGAGNTIYF
TRBJ2-7 TRBV7-9 once - TGTGCCAGCAGCCCTGGAAAGGGGGCCTACGAGCAGTACTTC CASSPGKGAYEQYF
TRBJ2-4 TRBV27 - TRBD1 TGTGCCAGCAGTTTAACAGGGGCGCCTCTAGCCAAAAACATTCAGTACTTC CASSLTGAPLAKNIQYF
TRBJ1-5 TRBV5-6 - - TGTGCCAGCAGCTTGGCTGGAAGTCAGCCCCAGCATTTT CASSLAGSQPQHF
TRBJ2-5 TRBV11-3 few - TGTGCCAGCAGCACCCAAGAGACCCAGTACTTC CASSTQETQYF
TRBJ1-2 TRBV6-1 once - TGTGCCAGCAGTGAAATCCGGACAGTTGTTAACTATGGCTACACCTTC CASSEIRTVVNYGYTF
TRBJ1-2 TRBV5-2 - - TGCGCCAGCAGCCAAGAGAGCCGTACTACTTACTATGGCTACACCTTC CASSQESRTTYYGYTF
TRBJ2-1 TRBV7-7 few TRBD2 TGTGCTAGCAGTCCGCTGGGGAGGGAGGGTGAGCAGTTCTTC CASSPLGREGEQFF
TRBJ2-2 TRBV4-3 - - TGCGCCAGCAGCAATATTGTAGAGGGTGTCGGGGAGCTGTTTTTT CASSNIVEGVGELFF
TRBJ2-7 TRBV7-9 medium-sized - TGTGCCAGCCAGGGAGGAACCTACGAGCAGTACTTC CASQGGTYEQYF
TRBJ2-5 TRBV7-9 once - TGTGCCAGCAGCCAAGAGAGAAAAGAGACCCAGTACTTC CASSQERKETQYF
TRBJ1-6 TRBV7-2 - - TGTGCCAGCAGCTCCCTTTTACGGAGGCGACAAGCACCCCTCCACTTT CASSSLLRRRQAPLHF